This TCR beta chain was identified in a study of CXCR3-negative and CXCR3-positive naive CD8 T cells. Study overall: Roughly 1.5 +/- 0.3 million TRB reads came from each library, giving 110 million to 150 million in total. The study, taken as a whole, reports: Memory CD8+ cells showed much lower diversity, while both naive subsets were comparably high. CXCR3-positive naive cells had more hydrophobic TRB CDR3s than CXCR3-negative naive cells. Cryopreserved cells showed partially decreased CXCR3 expression, and most assays used fresh PBMCs. TRBV-TRBJ usage matched between naive CXCR3-negative and CXCR3-positive cells but not between memory cells.

The CDR3 has 16 residues. Germline CDR1 is SGHVS and CDR2 is FQNEAQ. In regard to this clonotype: Its antigen remains unidentified.

The authors prepared UMI-labeled TRB cDNA libraries by 5' RACE. Reanalyzing the 5' RACE reads, TCRdb keeps one entry per CDR3 protein, without DNA. The specimen's table records around 50,000 distinct CDR3 sequences. Input material: naive CXCR3+ CD8+ T cells from blood. The subset is: CD45RO-CCR7+CD27+CD95- naive CD8+ T cells expressing CXCR3 (TNR3+). V usage is TRBV7-8 and J usage is TRBJ2-7; without DNA, the TCRdb call of TRBD1 cannot be checked. The TCR sequence derives from a human donor in good health. Some clones in this sample may be carry-over from other donors' samples. The CDR3: CASSDLTVSARDEQYF.